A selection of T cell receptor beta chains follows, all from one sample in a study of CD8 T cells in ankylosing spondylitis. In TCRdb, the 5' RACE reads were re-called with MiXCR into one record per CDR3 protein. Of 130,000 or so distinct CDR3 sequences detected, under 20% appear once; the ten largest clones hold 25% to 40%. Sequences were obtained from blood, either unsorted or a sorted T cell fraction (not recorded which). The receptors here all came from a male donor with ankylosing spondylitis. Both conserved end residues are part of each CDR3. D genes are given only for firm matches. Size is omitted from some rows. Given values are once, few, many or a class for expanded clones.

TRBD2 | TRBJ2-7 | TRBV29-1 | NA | TGCAGCGTTGACTCGGGACTAGCGGGAGGTTTCTACGAGCAGTACTTC | CSVDSGLAGGFYEQYF
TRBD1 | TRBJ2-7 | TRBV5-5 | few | TGTGCCAGCAGCCCCCAGGGGGCTTTGGAGCAGTACTTC | CASSPQGALEQYF
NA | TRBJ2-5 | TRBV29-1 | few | TGCAGCGTTGAACTGACTAAGCGCCAAGGGCCTGGAGAGACCCAGTACTTC | CSVELTKRQGPGETQYF
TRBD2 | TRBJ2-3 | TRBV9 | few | TGTGCCAGCAGCGTTCCGGGACTAGCCATATTGCCCGGGTACACAGATACGCAGTATTTT | CASSVPGLAILPGYTDTQYF
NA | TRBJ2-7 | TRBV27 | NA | TGTGCCAGCAGTTTTAGCCAGTCCTACGAGCAGTACTTC | CASSFSQSYEQYF
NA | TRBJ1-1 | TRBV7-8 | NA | TGTGCCAGCAGCTTAGACCCTACAGGGAGGGGGAACACTGAAGCTTTCTTT | CASSLDPTGRGNTEAFF
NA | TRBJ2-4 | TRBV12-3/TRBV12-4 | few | TGTGCCAGCAGGACTGGAAAAAACATTCAGTACTTC | CASRTGKNIQYF
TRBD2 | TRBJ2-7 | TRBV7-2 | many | TGTGCCAGCAGCTTAGACGGGACTAGCGGGAGTTACGAGCAGTACTTC | CASSLDGTSGSYEQYF
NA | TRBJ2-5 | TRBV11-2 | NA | TGTGCCAGCAGCCACAGGGGGGGACCAGAGACCCAGTACTTC | CASSHRGGPETQYF
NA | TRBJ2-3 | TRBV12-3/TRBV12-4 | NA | TGTGCCAGCAGTTTAGGGTATGATACGCAGTATTTT | CASSLGYDTQYF
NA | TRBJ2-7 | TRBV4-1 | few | TGCGCCAGCAGCCGACCAGGGGTCGAGCAGTACTTC | CASSRPGVEQYF
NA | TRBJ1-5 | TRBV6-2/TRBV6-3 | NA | TGTGCCAGCAGTCGGAACGGGGAGAGGAATCAGCCCCAGCATTTT | CASSRNGERNQPQHF
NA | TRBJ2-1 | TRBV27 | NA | TGTGCCAGCAGTTATCCGCGAGAGGAGCAGTTCTTC | CASSYPREEQFF
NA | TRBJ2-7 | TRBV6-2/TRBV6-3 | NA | TGTGCCAGCAGCAGGGTCAATAACTACGAGCAGTACTTC | CASSRVNNYEQYF
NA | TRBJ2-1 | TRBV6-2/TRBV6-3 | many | TGTGCCAGCAGTTCCGAGGGCTCCTACAATGAGCAGTTCTTC | CASSSEGSYNEQFF
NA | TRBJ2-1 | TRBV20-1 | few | TGCAGTGCTAGAGGAGGGGACTACAATGAGCAGTTCTTC | CSARGGDYNEQFF
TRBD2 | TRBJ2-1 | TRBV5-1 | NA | TGCGCCAGCAGCTTAGCGGGAGGGCCTAGGGATGAGCAGTTCTTC | CASSLAGGPRDEQFF
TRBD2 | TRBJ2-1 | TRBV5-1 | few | TGCGCCAGCAGCAGGACTAGCGGGTTATGGGGCTCCTACAATGAGCAGTTCTTC | CASSRTSGLWGSYNEQFF
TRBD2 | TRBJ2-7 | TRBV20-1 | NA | TGCAGTGCCCGGCGGGAGGGCTCCTACGAGCAGTACTTC | CSARREGSYEQYF
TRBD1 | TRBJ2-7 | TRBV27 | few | TGTGCCAGCTTGGACAGGGTCTCCTACGAGCAGTACTTC | CASLDRVSYEQYF
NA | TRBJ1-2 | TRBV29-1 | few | TGCAGCGTCACGGGGGGGTACGGCTACACCTTC | CSVTGGYGYTF
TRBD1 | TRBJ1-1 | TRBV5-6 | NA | TGTGCCAGCAGAAACAGGGGAGGGACTGAAGCTTTCTTT | CASRNRGGTEAFF
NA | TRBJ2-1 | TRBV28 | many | TGTGCCAGCAGTTTAAGGGGGTCCTACAATGAGCAGTTCTTC | CASSLRGSYNEQFF
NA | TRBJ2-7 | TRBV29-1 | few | TGCAGCTCGTCAGGGAATGCCTACGAGCAGTACTTC | CSSSGNAYEQYF
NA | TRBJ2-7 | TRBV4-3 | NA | TGCGCCAGCAGCCATAAGGGGGGCGAGCAGTACTTC | CASSHKGGEQYF
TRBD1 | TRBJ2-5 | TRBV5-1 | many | TGCGCCAGCAGCTGGACAGGGGGTACCCAAGAGACCCAGTACTTC | CASSWTGGTQETQYF
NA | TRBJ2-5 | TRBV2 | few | TGTGCCAGCAAGGGCGTAACGGCCCGCACCCAAGAGACCCAGTACTTC | CASKGVTARTQETQYF
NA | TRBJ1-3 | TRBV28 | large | TGTGCCAGCAGTGCTCAACAGGGCGTTGGTGGAAACACCATATATTTT | CASSAQQGVGGNTIYF
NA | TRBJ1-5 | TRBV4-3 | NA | TGCGCCAGCAGCCAAACCCGTCTCGCCTCACAGCCCCAGCATTTT | CASSQTRLASQPQHF
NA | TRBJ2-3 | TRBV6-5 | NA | TGTGCCAGCAGTTACGGGGGACTCCCAAGCACAGATACGCAGTATTTT | CASSYGGLPSTDTQYF